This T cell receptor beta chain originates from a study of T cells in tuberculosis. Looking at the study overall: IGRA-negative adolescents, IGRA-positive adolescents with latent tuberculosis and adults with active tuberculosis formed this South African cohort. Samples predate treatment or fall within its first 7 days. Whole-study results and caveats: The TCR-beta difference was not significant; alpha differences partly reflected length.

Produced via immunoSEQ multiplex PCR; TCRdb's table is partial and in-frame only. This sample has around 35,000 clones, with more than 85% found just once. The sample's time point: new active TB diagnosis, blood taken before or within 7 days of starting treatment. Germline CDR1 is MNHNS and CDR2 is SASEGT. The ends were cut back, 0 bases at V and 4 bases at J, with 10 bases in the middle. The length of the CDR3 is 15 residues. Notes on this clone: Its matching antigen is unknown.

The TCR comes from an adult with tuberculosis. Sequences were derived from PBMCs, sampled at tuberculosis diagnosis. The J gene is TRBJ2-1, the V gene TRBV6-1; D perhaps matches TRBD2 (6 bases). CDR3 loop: CASSEALREYNEQFF. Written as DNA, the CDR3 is TGTGCCAGCAGTGAAGCGCTTCGGGAGTACAATGAGCAGTTCTTC.